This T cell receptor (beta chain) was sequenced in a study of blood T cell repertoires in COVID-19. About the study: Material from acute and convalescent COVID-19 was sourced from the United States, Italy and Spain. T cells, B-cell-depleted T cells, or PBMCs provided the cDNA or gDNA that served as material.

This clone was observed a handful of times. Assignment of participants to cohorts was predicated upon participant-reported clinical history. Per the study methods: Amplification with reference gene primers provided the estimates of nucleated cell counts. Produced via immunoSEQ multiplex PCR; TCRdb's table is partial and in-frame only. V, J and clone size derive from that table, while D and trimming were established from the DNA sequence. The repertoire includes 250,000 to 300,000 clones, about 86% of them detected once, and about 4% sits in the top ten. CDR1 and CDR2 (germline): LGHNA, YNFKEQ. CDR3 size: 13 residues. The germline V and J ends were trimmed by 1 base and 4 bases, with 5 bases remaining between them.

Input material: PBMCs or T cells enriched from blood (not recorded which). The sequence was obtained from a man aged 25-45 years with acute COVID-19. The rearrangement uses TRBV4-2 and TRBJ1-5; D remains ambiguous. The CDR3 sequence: CASSQVVNQPQHF. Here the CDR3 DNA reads TGTGCCAGCAGCCAAGTAGTTAATCAGCCCCAGCATTTT.